These 23 T cell receptor beta chains originate from one sample sequenced in a study of shared clonotypes between healthy human individuals. Sequenced by immunoSEQ multiplex PCR; TCRdb stores in-frame clones only, minus some. The data show about 1.5 million clones, under 99% seen once. The sequenced sample was naive CD4+ T cells sorted from blood. Stated subset: CD45RA+ positively selected. The receptor source for this set is a man aged 30-40 years in good health.

The chain employs TRBV9 and TRBJ1-1; D not resolved. Germline CDR1 is SGDLS and CDR2 is YYNGEE. The V and J ends lost 3 bases and 0 bases respectively, with 12 bases between them. The CDR3 is made up of 15 amino acids. CDR3 in DNA: TGTGCCAGCAGCGCCACAGCCCCGATGAACACTGAAGCTTTCTTT. The encoded protein is CASSATAPMNTEAFF. Together with reference TRBV9 and TRBJ1-1, the CDR3 gives the full variable domain: DSGVTQTPKHLITATGQRVTLRCSPRSGDLSVYWYQQSLDQGLQFLIQYYNGEERAKGNILERFSAQQFPDLHSELNLSSLELGDSALYFCASSATAPMNTEAFFGQGTRLTVV.

The rearrangement joins TRBV19 to TRBJ1-5; no clear D gene. Germline loops: CDR1 LNHDA, CDR2 SQIVND (reference sequence). The V end was cut by 0 bases, the J end by 6 bases, with 12 bases between. This CDR3 is built from 15 residues. The CDR3 DNA follows: TGTGCCAGTAGTATAGAGCCGGGATTCGTTCAGCCCCAGCATTTT. It codes for CASSIEPGFVQPQHF.

The V gene is TRBV19, the J gene TRBJ1-1; D is undetermined. V lost 0 bases and J 4 bases, leaving 6 bases between the germline ends. Germline values: CDR1 LNHDA, CDR2 SQIVND (reference sequence). The CDR3 has 13 residues. This CDR3 reads CASSIDSTTEAFF. The CDR3 DNA is TGTGCCAGTAGTATAGATTCGACCACTGAAGCTTTCTTT.

The chain uses TRBV6-1 and TRBJ2-7; 7 bases match TRBD1. The CDR3 loop spans 13 amino acids. CDR1 is MNHNS and CDR2 is SASEGT in the germline V gene. Unmatched junction bases numbered 6, after V lost 8 bases and J lost 2 bases. The CDR3 DNA sequence: TGTGCCAGCCGGGACAGACCTACCTACGAGCAGTACTTC. This translates into CASRDRPTYEQYF.

This chain's CDR3 is CASSFYSREAYEQYF. CDR3 coding DNA: TGTGCCAGCAGCTTCTATTCCAGGGAGGCCTACGAGCAGTACTTC. This chain uses TRBV5-6 with TRBJ2-7; tentative D call: TRBD2 (6 bases). Looked up from germline, CDR1 is SGHDT and CDR2 is YYEEEE. This CDR3 is built from 15 residues. V lost 2 bases, J lost 2 bases, and 14 bases lay in between.

This rearrangement joins TRBV19 to TRBJ2-1, with 7 bases identical to TRBD2. V was clipped by 5 bases and J by 9 bases; unmatched bases: 7. The CDR3 loop spans 13 amino acids. Germline-derived CDR1 and CDR2 are LNHDA and SQIVND (reference sequence). CDR3 amino acids: CASSVTSAVEQFF. The CDR3 DNA reads as TGTGCCAGTAGTGTCACTAGCGCAGTTGAGCAGTTCTTC.

The chain has TRBV11-2 and TRBJ1-1; tentatively, D is TRBD1 (5 bases). V was cut by 1 base and J by 10 bases, with 13 bases left in between. CDR1 and CDR2 (germline): SGHAT, FQNNGV. The CDR3 spans 13 residues. The CDR3 nucleotides are TGTGCCAGCAGCTTAGGAAAGGGGCCCGGAGCTTTCTTT. Translating it yields CASSLGKGPGAFF.

DNA of the CDR3: TGTGCCAGCAGGGTTAAAAGGGGTGGGACCGGGGAGCTGTTTTTT. Protein product: CASRVKRGGTGELFF. The V gene is TRBV7-2, the J gene TRBJ2-2; D is possibly TRBD1 (5 bases). Germline loops: CDR1 SGHTA, CDR2 FQGNSA. Trimming pared 6 bases from V and 5 bases from J, leaving 16 bases between. The CDR3 has 15 amino acids.

This clone has a single count. In DNA form, the CDR3 reads TGTGCCAGCTCGCACGTTAGCGGGACCACAGATACGCAGTATTTT. Amino acids: CASSHVSGTTDTQYF. The chain links TRBV18 to TRBJ2-3; 8 bases align to TRBD2. Trimming removed 6 bases from V and 2 bases from J; junction bases left unmatched: 7. The CDR3 has 15 residues. The germline gives CDR1 KGHSH, CDR2 LQKENI.

V and J are TRBV11-1 and TRBJ2-3; TRBD1 agrees at 10 bases. This CDR3 region has 15 residues. Germline CDR1 reads SGHAT; CDR2 reads FQDESV (reference sequence). V lost 3 bases, J lost 7 bases, and 7 bases stayed unmatched. CDR3 coding DNA: TGTGCCAGCAGCTTGGGACAGGGGACGACCAATACGCAGTATTTT. Translating it yields CASSLGQGTTNTQYF.

CDR3 protein: CASSEAPFGYTF. CDR3 coding DNA: TGTGCCAGCAGTGAAGCGCCTTTTGGCTACACCTTC. The V and J genes are TRBV2 and TRBJ1-2; the D is unclear. V shed 0 bases and J shed 7 bases, with 6 bases lying between them. Per the germline V gene, CDR1 is SNHLY and CDR2 is FYNNEI. There are 12 residues in the CDR3. The full variable domain, its missing parts supplied by reference TRBV2 and TRBJ1-2, is EPEVTQTPSHQVTQMGQEVILRCVPISNHLYFYWYRQILGQKVEFLVSFYNNEISEKSEIFDDQFSVERPDGSNFTLKIRSTKLEDSAMYFCASSEAPFGYTFGSGTRLTVV.

The rearrangement uses TRBV7-9 and TRBJ1-1; D ambiguous. CDR3 length equals 14 residues. Germline loops: CDR1 SEHNR, CDR2 FQNEAQ (reference sequence). Trimming shortened V by 5 bases and J by 1 base, and 11 bases separated the two germline ends. CDR3 in amino acids: CASSLRFENTEAFF. CDR3 nucleotide sequence: TGTGCCAGCAGCCTCAGGTTTGAGAACACTGAAGCTTTCTTT.

This chain joins TRBV6-5 and TRBJ2-7; D gene uncertain. CDR1 and CDR2 from the germline V gene are MNHEY and SVGAGI. The CDR3 covers 12 residues. V shed 5 bases and J shed 2 bases, with 7 bases lying between them. In DNA form, the CDR3 reads TGTGCCAGCAGTCCGGGTACCTACGAGCAGTACTTC. Its translation is CASSPGTYEQYF.

In regard to this clone: Other DNA sequences in this sample translate to the same CDR3. This chain uses TRBV5-1 with TRBJ2-1; D ambiguous. Trimming stripped 0 bases from V and 0 bases from J, with 7 bases between. The CDR3 runs to 15 residues. CDR1 and CDR2 from the germline V gene are SGHRS and YFSETQ. The CDR3 loop is CASSLAAGSYNEQFF. The CDR3 nucleotides are TGCGCCAGCAGCTTGGCGGCAGGCTCCTACAATGAGCAGTTCTTC.

This clone showed up just once. The V gene is TRBV2, the J gene TRBJ1-5, with D hard to call. The CDR3 extends over 14 amino acids. Trimming stripped 9 bases from V and 0 bases from J, with 12 bases between. The germline gives CDR1 SNHLY, CDR2 FYNNEI. CDR3 bases: TGTGCCAGTGTTGATCTCTTTAGCAATCAGCCCCAGCATTTT. This encodes CASVDLFSNQPQHF.

The chain employs TRBV29-1 and TRBJ2-1; D is unclear. Trimming took 5 bases from V and 10 from J, leaving 15 bases between them. CDR3 length: 12 residues. Germline V gives CDR1 SQVTM, CDR2 ANQGSEA. DNA for the CDR3: TGCAGCGTTCCCTCCTTGGGGTTCGAGCAGTTCTTC. It is translated as CSVPSLGFEQFF.

The J gene is TRBJ1-1, the V gene TRBV5-1; D is unresolved. This CDR3 has 13 amino acids. Trimming removed 1 base from V and 6 bases from J, with 10 bases in between. CDR1 and CDR2 (germline): SGHRS, YFSETQ. The CDR3 loop is CASSLTGIPEAFF. For the CDR3, the DNA is TGCGCCAGCAGCTTGACTGGGATCCCTGAAGCTTTCTTT. The full variable domain, in which reference TRBV5-1 and TRBJ1-1 provide the parts outside the CDR3, is KAGVTQTPRYLIKTRGQQVTLSCSPISGHRSVSWYQQTPGQGLQFLFEYFSETQRNKGNFPGRFSGRQFSNSRSEMNVSTLELGDSALYLCASSLTGIPEAFFGQGTRLTVV.

The chain is built from TRBV29-1 and TRBJ2-3, with D possibly called TRBD1 or TRBD2 (6 bases each). This CDR3 has 13 amino acids. The germline V and J ends were trimmed by 7 bases and 4 bases, with 15 bases remaining between them. CDR1 and CDR2 from the germline V gene are SQVTM and ANQGSEA. The CDR3 bases are TGCAGCGCCCGGCAAGGGGGGCCAGATACGCAGTATTTT. Translation: CSARQGGPDTQYF.

With regard to this clone: Distinct nucleotide sequences in the sample also encode this CDR3. J is TRBJ1-1 and V is TRBV7-9; TRBD1 aligns across 9 bases. The germline CDR1 and CDR2 sequences are SEHNR and FQNEAQ (reference sequence). The CDR3 runs to 14 residues. After removal of 5 bases from V and 1 base from J, the junction contained 2 bases not matched to a gene. The CDR3 DNA sequence: TGTGCCAGCAGCACGGGACAGGGGAACACTGAAGCTTTCTTT. Protein: CASSTGQGNTEAFF.

The chain is built from TRBV28 and TRBJ1-3; a possible D gene is TRBD1 (5 bases). The germline CDR1 and CDR2 sequences are MDHEN and SYDVKM. The V end was cut by 5 bases, the J end by 0 bases, with 11 bases between. The CDR3 sequence is 15 residues long. CDR3 DNA sequence: TGTGCCAGCAGTCCCTCAGGGTACTCTGGAAACACCATATATTTT. Translating gives CASSPSGYSGNTIYF.

This clone was seen a handful of times. This specimen includes other DNA sequences encoding the same CDR3. This rearrangement joins TRBV28 to TRBJ1-2; no firm D call. Germline values: CDR1 MDHEN, CDR2 SYDVKM. Trimming took off 3 bases at V and 1 base at J, with 0 bases between the two ends. The CDR3 extends over 11 amino acids. The CDR3 nucleotides read TGTGCCAGCAGTTTTAACTATGGCTACACCTTC. Translating gives CASSFNYGYTF.

This clone was recorded only once. The chain uses TRBV5-5 and TRBJ2-7; no firm D call. V was shortened by 4 bases and J by 2 bases, with 1 base between the two germline ends. Germline loops: CDR1 SGHKS, CDR2 YYEKEE (reference sequence). The CDR3 loop spans 10 amino acids. As DNA, the CDR3 is TGTGCCAGCAGCACCTACGAGCAGTACTTC. It yields the protein CASSTYEQYF.

The chain is built from TRBV7-2 and TRBJ2-7, with TRBD2 identical over 14 bases. Germline trimming cut 5 bases from V and 4 bases from J; bases unmatched to any gene: 4. The germline CDR1 and CDR2 sequences are SGHTA and FQGNSA. The CDR3 covers 15 residues. The CDR3 region is CASSPRTSGRYEQYF. CDR3 in DNA: TGTGCCAGCAGCCCCCGGACTAGCGGGAGGTACGAGCAGTACTTC.